Shown below are 14 T cell receptor beta chains from a single sample sequenced in a study of cytomegalovirus exposure and HLA in healthy donors. Vbeta (60) and Jbeta (13) primers were used in the PCR. Clones were sequenced by immunoSEQ multiplex PCR, and TCRdb holds only the in-frame ones, with some missing. Seen here are 95,000 to 150,000 clones, approximately 78% observed once, and the top ten hold nearly 8.5%. The specimen sequenced was PBMCs. These receptors all come from a woman aged 40 to 50 in good health and CMV-seropositive.

The V call is TRBV6-6, the J call TRBJ1-2; 7 bases align to TRBD1. The CDR3 consists of 14 residues. The V gene end was trimmed by 5 bases and the J gene end by 4 bases; junction bases not matched to a gene: 7. Per the germline V gene, CDR1 is MNHNY and CDR2 is SVGAGI (reference sequence). Here the CDR3 DNA reads TGTGCCAGCAGTGTTACGGGACAGCCCTATGGCTACACCTTC. Its translation: CASSVTGQPYGYTF.

This clone was recorded only once. The rearrangement links TRBV6-4 to TRBJ1-1; tentatively, D is TRBD1 (5 bases). There are 13 residues in the CDR3. Germline loops: CDR1 MRHNA, CDR2 SNTAGT. The V end was cut by 3 bases, the J end by 0 bases, with 5 bases between. The chain's CDR3 is CASSEQVNTEAFF. The CDR3 nucleotides are TGTGCCAGCAGTGAACAGGTGAACACTGAAGCTTTCTTT.

The chain carries TRBV5-1 and TRBJ1-5; no clear D gene. Trimming removed 4 bases at V and 5 bases at J, with 10 bases between. The germline V gene has CDR1 SGHRS and CDR2 YFSETQ. The CDR3 totals 13 residues. The chain's CDR3 is CASSRAADQPQHF. The CDR3 nucleotides are TGCGCCAGCAGCCGTGCCGCGGATCAGCCCCAGCATTTT.

The V call is TRBV9, the J call TRBJ1-6; a possible D gene is TRBD1 (6 bases). V was shortened by 4 bases and J by 7 bases, with 15 bases between the two germline ends. Per the germline V gene, CDR1 is SGDLS and CDR2 is YYNGEE. This CDR3 comprises 15 residues. As DNA, the CDR3 is TGTGCCAGCAGCCCGGGAGGGGGTCCAAATTCACCCCTCCACTTT. Encoded protein: CASSPGGGPNSPLHF.

This clone was picked up one time. The CDR3 region is CASSLDPSVETQYF. The CDR3 DNA sequence: TGTGCCAGCAGCTTAGATCCGTCCGTGGAGACCCAGTACTTC. The rearrangement links TRBV11-2 to TRBJ2-5, with no clear D. Germline CDR1 reads SGHAT; CDR2 reads FQNNGV. This CDR3 is 14 amino acids long. V lost 0 bases and J lost 5, with 10 bases in between.

This sequence joins TRBV2 and TRBJ2-7, with D unresolved. The CDR3 is made up of 15 amino acids. CDR1 is SNHLY and CDR2 is FYNNEI in the germline V gene. V was cut by 1 base and J by 3 bases, with 13 bases left in between. The chain's CDR3 is CASSEDGPQYYEQYF. CDR3 nucleotides: TGTGCCAGCAGTGAAGATGGCCCCCAGTACTACGAGCAGTACTTC.

The gene calls are TRBV5-1 and TRBJ1-1, with D maybe TRBD1 (6 bases). Trimming removed 4 bases from V and 10 bases from J, with 20 bases in between. Germline V gene sequence: CDR1 SGHRS, CDR2 YFSETQ. The CDR3 covers 14 residues. The CDR3 sequence is CASSAYGQIARAFF. The CDR3 bases are TGCGCCAGCAGCGCCTACGGACAGATCGCAAGAGCTTTCTTT. The variable domain in full, with the rest retrieved from reference TRBV5-1 and TRBJ1-1, is KAGVTQTPRYLIKTRGQQVTLSCSPISGHRSVSWYQQTPGQGLQFLFEYFSETQRNKGNFPGRFSGRQFSNSRSEMNVSTLELGDSALYLCASSAYGQIARAFFGQGTRLTVV.

This chain uses TRBV7-9 with TRBJ2-3, with unresolved D. The CDR3 contains 12 residues. The germline V gene encodes CDR1 SEHNR and CDR2 FQNEAQ (reference sequence). Deletions cut 2 bases from V and 2 bases from J, with 2 bases between. CDR3 in amino acids: CASSLLTDTQYF. The CDR3, as DNA: TGTGCCAGCAGCTTACTCACAGATACGCAGTATTTT.

This clone came up a few times. The genes are TRBV2 and TRBJ1-1, with D possibly being TRBD1 (6 bases). This CDR3 region has 15 residues. The germline V gene encodes CDR1 SNHLY and CDR2 FYNNEI. V lost 8 bases and J lost 0, with 16 bases in between. CDR3 protein: CASLLERQVNTEAFF. DNA of the CDR3: TGTGCCAGCCTCTTGGAGAGACAGGTGAACACTGAAGCTTTCTTT.

The chain joins TRBV7-2 to TRBJ1-1; D not resolved. Germline CDR1 is SGHTA and CDR2 is FQGNSA. The V gene lost 6 bases and the J gene lost 7 bases, with 12 bases spanning the gap. The CDR3 is 12 residues long. CDR3 protein: CASRYLVREAFF. The CDR3 DNA is TGTGCCAGCAGGTATCTCGTCCGTGAAGCTTTCTTT.

The V gene is TRBV5-5, the J gene TRBJ2-4; 8 nucleotides match TRBD1. The trim removed 4 bases at V and 7 bases at J, leaving 7 bases unmatched. Germline-derived CDR1 and CDR2 are SGHKS and YYEKEE (reference sequence). The CDR3 loop spans 14 amino acids. The CDR3 DNA reads TGTGCCAGCAGCCGAGACAGGGGCGGTAACATTCAGTACTTC. It translates to CASSRDRGGNIQYF.

This clone came up a few times. This chain joins TRBV5-1 and TRBJ2-1; 12 bases agree with TRBD1. The germline CDR1 and CDR2 sequences are SGHRS and YFSETQ. This CDR3 region has 16 residues. V was clipped by 1 base and J by 9 bases; unmatched bases: 8. CDR3 residues: CASSLSGTGGGSEQFF. The DNA for the CDR3 is TGCGCCAGCAGCTTGAGCGGGACAGGGGGCGGAAGTGAGCAGTTCTTC.

V usage is TRBV18 and J usage is TRBJ2-1; no clear D gene. Trimming left V 3 bases short and J 7 bases short, with 10 bases between. CDR1 is KGHSH, CDR2 LQKENI, per germline. CDR3 length equals 13 residues. Here the CDR3 DNA reads TGTGCCAGCTCACCGTCCCCCGGGAATGAGCAGTTCTTC. Its translation is CASSPSPGNEQFF.

This rearrangement joins TRBV6-5 to TRBJ2-1; maybe TRBD1 (5 bases). V was pared by 5 bases and J by 9 bases, with 11 bases between. The CDR3 is 12 residues long. Germline V lookup: CDR1 MNHEY, CDR2 SVGAGI. CDR3 region: CASSAQGTEQFF. The CDR3 nucleotides read TGTGCCAGCAGTGCCCAGGGTACTGAGCAGTTCTTC.